Here is one TCR beta chain with its context. Its antigen is still unknown. These data come from a study of response to subunit inactivated influenza vaccine. Study results and caveats: A suggestion made by the authors is that each seasonal influenza vaccination recruits few new T cells.

Per germline, CDR1 KGHSH and CDR2 LQKENI. Between the trimmed V and J ends, which lost 2 bases and 0 bases, there was a span of 8 bases. The CDR3 covers 15 residues. MiXCR, applied by TCRdb to the RT-PCR reads, yields one record per CDR3 protein. Of around 750,000 distinct CDR3 sequences detected, 21% appear once; the ten largest clones hold about 9.4%. The clonotype originates from a man aged 50 to 60 who received an inactivated influenza vaccine. The rearrangement uses TRBV18 and TRBJ1-5; no definite D call. This material consisted of PBMCs from blood, taken roughly 5 days after vaccination. Here the CDR3 DNA reads TGTGCCAGCTCACCAGGGCTAGATAGCAATCAGCCCCAGCATTTT. Translation: CASSPGLDSNQPQHF.